This TCR beta chain was identified in a study of identical twins. Findings of the study overall: With beta out-of-frame sequences, excess sharing by twins was weaker. Conclusions leaned on cross-sectional statistical analysis and did not track the same donors over time. Partly confounded zero-insertion analyses could result from invariant MAIT and iNKT cells.

Germline V gene data show CDR1 as SGHAT and CDR2 as FQDESV (reference sequence). V was cut by 5 bases and J by 6 bases, with 11 bases left in between. The CDR3 runs to 13 residues. Unique molecular identifiers were present on the cDNA, which also gained a universal primer site by template switching. Each CDR3 protein is one row after TCRdb ran MiXCR on the 5' RACE reads. The sample shows more than 1.5 million distinct CDR3 sequences, about 31% of them seen only once. This clonotype was seen a handful of times. The antigen is unknown. The sequenced sample was cord blood. This receptor was taken from a newborn girl in good health. The V gene is TRBV11-1, the J gene TRBJ1-5, with D unclear. The CDR3 reads CASSSTLAQPQHF. DNA for the CDR3: TGTGCCAGCAGCAGTACGTTGGCTCAGCCCCAGCATTTT.